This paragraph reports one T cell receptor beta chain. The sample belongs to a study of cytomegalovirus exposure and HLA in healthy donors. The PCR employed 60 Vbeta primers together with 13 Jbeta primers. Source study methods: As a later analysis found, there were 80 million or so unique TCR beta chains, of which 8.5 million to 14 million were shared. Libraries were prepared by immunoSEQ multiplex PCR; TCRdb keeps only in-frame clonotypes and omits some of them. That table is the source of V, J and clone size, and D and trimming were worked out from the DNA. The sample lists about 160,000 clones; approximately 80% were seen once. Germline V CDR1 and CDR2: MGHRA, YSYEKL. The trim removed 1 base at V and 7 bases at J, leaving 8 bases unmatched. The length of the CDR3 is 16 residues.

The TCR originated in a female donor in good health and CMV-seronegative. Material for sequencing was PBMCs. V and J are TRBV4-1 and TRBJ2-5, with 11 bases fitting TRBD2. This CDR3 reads CASSQGLLAGVATQYF. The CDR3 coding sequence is TGCGCCAGCAGCCAAGGACTACTAGCGGGAGTGGCGACCCAGTACTTC.